This TCR beta chain comes out of a study of Ad26.COV2.S vaccination and SARS-CoV-2 variants. Study at large: Within the COV1001 Ad26.COV2.S trial arm, the donor was enrolled.

Sequencing used immunoSEQ multiplex PCR; TCRdb keeps in-frame clones, though not all of them. There are hundreds of thousands of clones in the sample; roughly 90% occur only once, and approximately 1.6% lies in the top ten. The study, taken as a whole, reports: Vaccine and placebo recipients had comparable breadth of non-spike TCRs. Placebo recipients showed lower spike-specific TCR breadth than vaccinees.

Germline CDR1 reads SGHAT; CDR2 reads FQNNGV. The CDR3 covers 12 residues. V lost 5 bases, J lost 14 bases, and 6 bases stayed unmatched. The treatment was: roughly 18 received Ad26.COV2.S at low or high dose, single or two shots; about 5 received placebo; per-sample allocation not given. Material that was analyzed had been drawn on day 63 after the first vaccine or placebo injection. This clone came up a few times. Its cognate antigen is unknown. Source: peripheral blood, taken in a trial of Ad26.COV2.S vaccine versus placebo. This TCR derives from a person aged 18 to 59 who received the Ad26.COV2.S COVID-19 vaccine or a placebo. The genes are TRBV11-2 and TRBJ1-2, with 12 nucleotides matching TRBD1. The CDR3 spells CASSHGTGGSTF. The CDR3 region has the DNA TGTGCCAGCAGCCACGGGACAGGGGGCTCAACCTTC.